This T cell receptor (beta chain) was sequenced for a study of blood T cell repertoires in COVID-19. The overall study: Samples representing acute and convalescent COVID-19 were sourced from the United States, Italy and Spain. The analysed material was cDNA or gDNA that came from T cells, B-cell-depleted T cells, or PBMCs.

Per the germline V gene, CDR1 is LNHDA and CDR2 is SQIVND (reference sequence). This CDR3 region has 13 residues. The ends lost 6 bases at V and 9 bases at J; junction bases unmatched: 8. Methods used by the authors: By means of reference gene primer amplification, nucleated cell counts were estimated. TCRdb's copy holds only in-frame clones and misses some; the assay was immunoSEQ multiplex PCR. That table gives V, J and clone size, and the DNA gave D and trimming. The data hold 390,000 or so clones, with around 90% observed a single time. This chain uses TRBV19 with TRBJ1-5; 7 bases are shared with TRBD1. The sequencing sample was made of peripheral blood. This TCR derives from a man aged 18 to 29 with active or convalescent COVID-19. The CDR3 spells CASSITGERPQHF. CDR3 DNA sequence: TGTGCCAGTAGCATTACAGGGGAGAGGCCCCAGCATTTT.